A selection of T cell receptor beta chains follows, all from one sample in a study of blood T cell repertoires in COVID-19. The data were produced by immunoSEQ multiplex PCR, yet TCRdb's version contains in-frame clones alone and is incomplete. Of about 190,000 clones listed, roughly 78% are singletons. Sequencing input: peripheral blood. Receptor source: a woman older than 75 with active or convalescent COVID-19. Both conserved end residues are part of each CDR3. D genes are given only for firm matches. Size tells how often a clone was seen (once, few, many) or the class of an expanded clone, and some rows leave it out.

CDR3 DNA	CDR3 protein	V gene	J gene	clone size	D gene
TGTGCCACCAGCAGAGAACTAGCGGGGGACGAGCAGTTCTTC	CATSRELAGDEQFF	TRBV15	TRBJ2-1	.	TRBD2
TGCGCCAGCAGTGAGGTTCTGTTTCGGGGGAAGGAGGAGGAAGAGACCCAGTACTTC	CASSEVLFRGKEEEETQYF	TRBV10-1	TRBJ2-5	.	.
TGTGCCAGCAACCTCCGGGCGGGATCAAACACCGGGGAGCTGTTTTTT	CASNLRAGSNTGELFF	TRBV5-6	TRBJ2-2	.	.
TGCGCCAGCAGCCAAGGCGCCTCCTCGGGACAGGGGGCGCGTAATTCACCCCTCCACTTT	CASSQGASSGQGARNSPLHF	TRBV4-1	TRBJ1-6	few	TRBD1
TGTGCCAGCAGTGACTTAGCCGAGACCCAGTACTTC	CASSDLAETQYF	TRBV2	TRBJ2-5	.	.
TGTGCCAGTACCTCCGGGGGGGGAAGCGTGGGAGCTTTCTTT	CASTSGGGSVGAFF	TRBV19	TRBJ1-1	.	.
TGTGCCAGCTCACCACCGCAGGGCGAGACCGGGGAGCTGTTTTTT	CASSPPQGETGELFF	TRBV18	TRBJ2-2	.	.
TGTGCCACCCGGACTAGCGGGGGGCAGGGGGAGCTGTTTTTT	CATRTSGGQGELFF	TRBV7-9	TRBJ2-2	few	TRBD2
TGTGCCACCAGTGATTTGAAGCGGGGGAACCAAGAGACCCAGTACTTC	CATSDLKRGNQETQYF	TRBV24-1	TRBJ2-5	.	TRBD2
TGCAGTGCTAGTTTCAGGATCGTGGGCGAGCAGTACTTC	CSASFRIVGEQYF	TRBV20-1	TRBJ2-7	.	.
TGTGCCAGCAGCGCCCAGGGGACAGAACAAGAGACCCAGTACTTC	CASSAQGTEQETQYF	TRBV9	TRBJ2-5	.	TRBD1
TGCGCCAGCAGCCCGCAGGGGTTGTACACTGAAGCTTTCTTT	CASSPQGLYTEAFF	TRBV4-1	TRBJ1-1	.	.
TGTGCCAGCAGCTCGCGGGGGGTAGCTAACTATGGCTACACCTTC	CASSSRGVANYGYTF	TRBV7-9	TRBJ1-2	.	.
TGCGCCAGCAGCTTGCGCCAGGGGGCCACCGGGGAGCTGTTTTTT	CASSLRQGATGELFF	TRBV5-1	TRBJ2-2	.	TRBD1
TGCGCCAGCAGGGACAGGGGATCAGGAAACACCATATATTTT	CASRDRGSGNTIYF	TRBV10-2	TRBJ1-3	.	TRBD1
TGTGCCACCAGGGCTTCGGGCACTGAAGCTTTCTTT	CATRASGTEAFF	TRBV2	TRBJ1-1	.	.
TGTGCCAGCAGCCGCGCGGTTAATGAAAAACTGTTTTTT	CASSRAVNEKLFF	TRBV7-9	TRBJ1-4	.	.
TGTGCCAGCAGTTTAGTCGGGGGAACTGAAGCTTTCTTT	CASSLVGGTEAFF	TRBV12-3/TRBV12-4	TRBJ1-1	few	.
TGTGCCAGCAGAAGGGGGGGGGCCCAAGAGACCCAGTACTTC	CASRRGGAQETQYF	TRBV6-5	TRBJ2-5	.	.
TGTGCCAGCAGTCAGCGGACAGTACCCTCCTACGAGCAGTACTTC	CASSQRTVPSYEQYF	TRBV28	TRBJ2-7	.	.
TGTGCCAGCAGTTACCGGGACAACTCCTACAATGAGCAGTTCTTC	CASSYRDNSYNEQFF	TRBV6-2/TRBV6-3	TRBJ2-1	.	.
TGCGCCAGCAGCTTGGGGCGGGGGGTTAGCACAGATACGCAGTATTTT	CASSLGRGVSTDTQYF	TRBV5-1	TRBJ2-3	.	TRBD2
TGTGCCAGCAGTGAACATCTGTCGGGGGGCAGCTCCTATAATTCACCCCTCCACTTT	CASSEHLSGGSSYNSPLHF	TRBV6-1	TRBJ1-6	.	.
TGCGCCAGCAGCTGGCAGGGAAGCTCCTACGAGCAGTACTTC	CASSWQGSSYEQYF	TRBV5-1	TRBJ2-7	once	.
TGTGCCAGTAGTATGGGAGGGGGGTCCTACGAGCAGTACTTC	CASSMGGGSYEQYF	TRBV19	TRBJ2-7	.	.
TGTGCCAGCTCACCGAACGCTGAGCCCTATGGCTACACCTTC	CASSPNAEPYGYTF	TRBV18	TRBJ1-2	.	.
TGTGCCAGCATCCGAGACAGGAACACCGGGGAGCTGTTTTTT	CASIRDRNTGELFF	TRBV2	TRBJ2-2	few	.
TGCGCCAGCAGCCAAGGCGGACTCCTCTCTGGAAACACCATATATTTT	CASSQGGLLSGNTIYF	TRBV4-3	TRBJ1-3	.	.
TGTGCCAGCAGCCAAGGCGGCGTAGAAAAACTGTTTTTT	CASSQGGVEKLFF	TRBV4-2	TRBJ1-4	.	.
TGCGCCACTATTGATGCAGGGTGGGACACTGAAGCTTTCTTT	CATIDAGWDTEAFF	TRBV10-2	TRBJ1-1	.	.
TGCAGCGTTGGTCCGAGGACTAGCGTCAGCACAGATACGCAGTATTTT	CSVGPRTSVSTDTQYF	TRBV29-1	TRBJ2-3	few	TRBD2
TGTGCCAGCAGCGCAGCACAGGGGGCTACTGAAGCTTTCTTT	CASSAAQGATEAFF	TRBV7-3	TRBJ1-1	.	TRBD1
TGTGCCAGCAGGACCGCCCGGGACAGGGAGACCCCTGAAGCTTTCTTT	CASRTARDRETPEAFF	TRBV5-4	TRBJ1-1	.	TRBD1
TGCGCCAGCAGCCAAGATTTTTCGGTGACTGAAGCTTTCTTT	CASSQDFSVTEAFF	TRBV4-1	TRBJ1-1	.	.
TGTGCCAGCAGCTTAGTGTCAGGGGGCGCGGGGCAGCCCCAGCATTTT	CASSLVSGGAGQPQHF	TRBV7-2	TRBJ1-5	.	TRBD1
TGTGCCAGCAGTGAAGGGTTTCAGCCCGGGGGAACTGAAGCTTTCTTT	CASSEGFQPGGTEAFF	TRBV6-1	TRBJ1-1	.	.
TGCGCCAGCAGCTTGGGTTTTATGTCCCAAGCTTTCTTT	CASSLGFMSQAFF	TRBV5-1	TRBJ1-1	.	.
TGTGCCACCAGGCCCGGGACAGGGGGCGAGCAGTACTTC	CATRPGTGGEQYF	TRBV15	TRBJ2-7	.	TRBD1
TGTGCCAGCAGCTTGGATGGCAGGGGTGGGCAGCCCCAGCATTTT	CASSLDGRGGQPQHF	TRBV5-6	TRBJ1-5	.	.
TGTGCCAGCAGCCAACCCGCTGGACAGGGGATCACTGAAGCTTTCTTT	CASSQPAGQGITEAFF	TRBV4-2	TRBJ1-1	once	TRBD1
TGCGCCAGCAGCCAAGATGGGCAGGGTATTTATCAGCCCCAGCATTTT	CASSQDGQGIYQPQHF	TRBV4-1	TRBJ1-5	.	.
TGTGCCACCTCCCTAGCCGGGGACACCGGGGAGCTGTTTTTT	CATSLAGDTGELFF	TRBV9	TRBJ2-2	.	.
TGTGCCAGCAGCACACCTAGGGGAGGGGGGGTCACTGAAGCTTTCTTT	CASSTPRGGGVTEAFF	TRBV28	TRBJ1-1	once	.
TGTGCCAGCAGCTTAGGGAACTCGGGGGGGCCGGACACAGATACGCAGTATTTT	CASSLGNSGGPDTDTQYF	TRBV7-9	TRBJ2-3	.	TRBD2
TGTGCCAGCAGTTCCTACAGGGAGGAGACCCAGTACTTC	CASSSYREETQYF	TRBV28	TRBJ2-5	once	.
TGTGCCAGCACTCGACAGGGTAAATTGAACACTGAAGCTTTCTTT	CASTRQGKLNTEAFF	TRBV2	TRBJ1-1	.	TRBD1
TGTGCCAGCAGTTTAAGTTCTATGGGCAATTATCAAGCTTTCTTT	CASSLSSMGNYQAFF	TRBV28	TRBJ1-1	.	.
TGTGCCAGCAACCGGGACAGGGTGAATAATTCACCCCTCCACTTT	CASNRDRVNNSPLHF	TRBV27	TRBJ1-6	few	TRBD1
TGTGCCAGTAGTAATTATTGGACAGACAATCAGCCCCAGCATTTT	CASSNYWTDNQPQHF	TRBV19	TRBJ1-5	.	.
TGTGCCATCAGGCTGACCTTGGGGGGGAATTCCCACGAGCAGTACTTC	CAIRLTLGGNSHEQYF	TRBV10-3	TRBJ2-7	few	TRBD2
TGTGCCAGCAGCCCCCACCGCGTGTCTGAAGCTTTCTTT	CASSPHRVSEAFF	TRBV14	TRBJ1-1	few	.
TGTGCCAGCAGTCGGGACAGGGGTGTTGGTTCACCCCTCCACTTT	CASSRDRGVGSPLHF	TRBV27	TRBJ1-6	.	TRBD1
TGCGCCAGCAGTGAGTACGGGTGGAACACTGAAGCTTTCTTT	CASSEYGWNTEAFF	TRBV10-1	TRBJ1-1	.	.
TGTGCCAGCTCACCGGGTATTACCACAGGGATGGACGAGCAGTACTTC	CASSPGITTGMDEQYF	TRBV18	TRBJ2-7	.	.
TGTGCCAGCAGCCCCGGGACTTTAAATAATGAAAAACTGTTTTTT	CASSPGTLNNEKLFF	TRBV5-6	TRBJ1-4	.	.
TGTGCCAGCAGCCGGACAGGGGGTGAGGGGTTCTTCTATGGCTACACCTTC	CASSRTGGEGFFYGYTF	TRBV5-4	TRBJ1-2	once	TRBD1
TGTGCCAGTAGTAGAGGGGCGGTACAGGGGGCTTACAATGAGCAGTTCTTC	CASSRGAVQGAYNEQFF	TRBV19	TRBJ2-1	.	TRBD1
TGTGCCAGCACCGTCTTAACAGGGCCCTACAGTGGCTACACCTTC	CASTVLTGPYSGYTF	TRBV9	TRBJ1-2	once	.
TGTGCCAGCAGTTACGTCGGGGGAAATTCACCCCTCCACTTT	CASSYVGGNSPLHF	TRBV6-2/TRBV6-3	TRBJ1-6	.	.